The 26 T cell receptor beta chains presented below share a single source sample, sequenced in a study of blood T cell repertoires in COVID-19. Only in-frame clones appear in the TCRdb table, and some are missing; sequencing was by immunoSEQ multiplex PCR. The sample shows hundreds of thousands of clones, approximately 90% of them seen only once. The material sequenced was peripheral blood. Source of these receptors: a man aged 55 to 70 who had recovered from COVID-19.

V gene TRBV12-5 combines with J gene TRBJ1-2; TRBD1 matches at 10 bases. CDR3 length: 16 residues. Germline loops: CDR1 LGHNT, CDR2 FRNRAP. Trimming removed 5 bases from V and 3 bases from J; junction bases left unmatched: 9. CDR3 sequence reads: CASGPTGDRGYYGYTF. The CDR3 DNA sequence: TGTGCTAGTGGTCCAACCGGGGACAGGGGATACTATGGCTACACCTTC. Drawing the rest from reference TRBV12-5 and TRBJ1-2, the complete variable domain is DARVTQTPRHKVTEMGQEVTMRCQPILGHNTVFWYRQTMMQGLELLAYFRNRAPLDDSGMPKDRFSAEMPDATLATLKIQPSEPRDSAVYFCASGPTGDRGYYGYTFGSGTRLTVV.

This clone was seen only once. This sequence joins TRBV6-5 and TRBJ2-7; TRBD1 matches at 8 bases. The V gene end was trimmed by 6 bases and the J gene end by 6 bases; junction bases not matched to a gene: 4. Germline V gene lookup returns CDR1 MNHEY and CDR2 SVGAGI. The CDR3 covers 12 residues. The CDR3 reads CASRGTGSEQYF. CDR3 DNA: TGTGCCAGCAGAGGGACAGGCAGCGAGCAGTACTTC.

About this clone itself: No DNA is shown, since the ends of the CDR3 on it are uncertain; the CDR3 is the one TCRdb lists. The V and J genes are TRBV6-5 and TRBJ1-1. The CDR3 is 15 amino acids in total, end residues counted. Germline loops: CDR1 MNHEY, CDR2 SVGAGI. CDR3 amino acids: CASSSSGGLNTEAFF.

The table lists this clone with a count of one. The rearrangement joins TRBV6-5 to TRBJ1-1; weak D call: TRBD1 (5 bases). V lost 8 bases and J 1 base, leaving 14 bases between the germline ends. The CDR3 consists of 14 residues. CDR1 and CDR2 (germline): MNHEY, SVGAGI. Here the CDR3 DNA reads TGTGCCAGCCGGGGGTATGGGGGGAACACTGAAGCTTTCTTT. Translated, it gives CASRGYGGNTEAFF.

The chain joins TRBV27 to TRBJ1-2; D is uncertain. Germline V gene sequence: CDR1 MNHEY, CDR2 SMNVEV (reference sequence). The CDR3 runs 11 residues. Trimming took 6 bases from V and 5 from J, leaving 7 bases between them. The CDR3 DNA follows: TGTGCCAGCAGAGGGAGGTATGGCTACACCTTC. It codes for CASRGRYGYTF.

The chain links TRBV5-1 to TRBJ2-1, with a tentative D call TRBD1 (5 bases). V was trimmed by 4 bases and J by 2 bases, leaving 13 bases between them. Germline CDR1 is SGHRS and CDR2 is YFSETQ. The CDR3 is made up of 15 amino acids. CDR3 residues: CASSGLAGTYNEQFF. The CDR3 DNA sequence: TGCGCCAGCAGCGGGTTGGCAGGGACCTACAATGAGCAGTTCTTC.

The chain employs TRBV6-5 and TRBJ1-6, with 9 bases identical to TRBD1. CDR3 size: 13 residues. From germline, CDR1 is MNHEY and CDR2 SVGAGI. Trimming took 10 bases from V and 9 from J; bases not matched to a gene: 7. CDR3 sequence: CAIKGQGGSPLHF. In DNA, the CDR3 is TGTGCCATCAAGGGACAGGGAGGTTCACCCCTCCACTTT.

On this clone: The identical CDR3 is also encoded by other nucleotide sequences in the sample. The chain combines TRBV24-1 with TRBJ2-1; 10 positions agree with TRBD2. CDR3 length equals 16 residues. The junction had 3 bases not matched to a gene; V was cut back by 3 bases and J by 2 bases. In germline, CDR1 is KGHDR, CDR2 SFDVKD. The DNA for the CDR3 is TGTGCCACCAGTGATCCTCTAGCGGGGGCCTACAATGAGCAGTTCTTC. Encoded protein: CATSDPLAGAYNEQFF.

This rearrangement joins TRBV7-2 to TRBJ1-5; 9 bases line up with TRBD1. V shed 5 bases and J 7 bases; nucleotides not matched to a gene: 9. This CDR3 region has 15 residues. CDR1 SGHTA and CDR2 FQGNSA come from the germline V gene. The CDR3 sequence is CASSPQSGTGQPQHF. The DNA of the CDR3 is TGTGCCAGCAGCCCACAGTCCGGGACAGGGCAGCCCCAGCATTTT.

V gene TRBV9 combines with J gene TRBJ1-1; 9 positions match TRBD1. Germline V gene sequence: CDR1 SGDLS, CDR2 YYNGEE. CDR3 size: 15 residues. The junction had 8 bases not matched to a gene; V was cut back by 3 bases and J by 5 bases. The CDR3 sequence: CASSAEQGAKTEAFF. Here the CDR3 DNA reads TGTGCCAGCAGCGCAGAACAGGGGGCTAAGACTGAAGCTTTCTTT.

The chain carries TRBV10-1 and TRBJ2-2, with no clear D. There are 15 residues in the CDR3. Germline CDR1 is WNHNN and CDR2 is SYGVQD (reference sequence). The V gene lost 2 bases and the J gene lost 0 bases, with 7 bases spanning the gap. CDR3 nucleotide sequence: TGCGCCAGCAGTGAGACAGTCGCGAACACCGGGGAGCTGTTTTTT. This sequence encodes CASSETVANTGELFF.

This clone has just one count. The chain carries TRBV7-9 and TRBJ1-1; a possible D gene is TRBD1 (6 bases). The CDR3 is made up of 13 amino acids. The germline gives CDR1 SEHNR, CDR2 FQNEAQ (reference sequence). V shed 8 bases and J shed 3 bases, with 13 bases lying between them. The CDR3 loop reads CASFEGGHTEAFF. The CDR3 DNA is TGTGCCAGCTTCGAGGGGGGGCACACTGAAGCTTTCTTT.

The CDR3 here is CSVEGSGAWGTQYF. CDR3 nucleotides: TGCAGCGTTGAGGGGTCAGGGGCTTGGGGGACCCAGTACTTC. The V call is TRBV29-1, the J call TRBJ2-5, with a tentative D call TRBD1 (6 bases). V gave up 3 bases and J gave up 7 bases, with 18 bases separating them. This CDR3 is 14 amino acids long. The germline V gene has CDR1 SQVTM and CDR2 ANQGSEA.

J is TRBJ1-1 and V is TRBV19; D is undetermined. Trimming took off 8 bases at V and 0 bases at J, with 13 bases between the two ends. CDR1 LNHDA and CDR2 SQIVND come from the germline V gene (reference sequence). The CDR3 is 14 residues long. CDR3 in amino acids: CASRGLHMNTEAFF. The CDR3 DNA reads as TGTGCCAGTCGAGGGCTTCACATGAACACTGAAGCTTTCTTT.

The genes are TRBV7-9 and TRBJ1-6; D remains unclear. The germline V gene encodes CDR1 SEHNR and CDR2 FQNEAQ (reference sequence). The CDR3 covers 17 residues. The V end was cut by 1 base, the J end by 0 bases, with 10 bases between. The CDR3 protein is CASSLDYGSSYNSPLHF. Written as DNA, the CDR3 is TGTGCCAGCAGCTTAGATTACGGGAGCTCCTATAATTCACCCCTCCACTTT.

The chain links TRBV5-1 to TRBJ2-1; weak D call: TRBD1 (5 bases). Trimming took off 4 bases at V and 5 bases at J, with 10 bases between the two ends. The CDR3 has 13 amino acids. In germline, CDR1 is SGHRS, CDR2 YFSETQ. This CDR3 is CASSPDNNNEQFF. CDR3 sequence (DNA): TGCGCCAGCAGCCCGGACAATAACAATGAGCAGTTCTTC.

The gene calls are TRBV3-1 (or the pseudogene TRBV3-2) and TRBJ1-2; the match to TRBD1 covers 8 bases. The CDR3 is 15 residues long. Per germline, CDR1 LGHDT and CDR2 YNNKEL (reference sequence). V shed 0 bases and J 7 bases; nucleotides not matched to a gene: 7. For the CDR3, the DNA is TGTGCCAGCAGCCAAGAATATGGCAGGGGGCTTGGCTACACCTTC. It is translated as CASSQEYGRGLGYTF.

The J gene is TRBJ2-7, the V gene TRBV6-5; maybe TRBD2 (6 bases). Germline V gene sequence: CDR1 MNHEY, CDR2 SVGAGI. The CDR3 has 15 amino acids. Trimming stripped 6 bases from V and 4 bases from J, with 19 bases between. CDR3 sequence: CASRLAQGGGYEQYV. CDR3 nucleotide sequence: TGTGCCAGCAGGCTCGCGCAGGGAGGAGGATACGAGCAGTACGTC.

This clone was observed a single time. This sequence joins TRBV6-1 and TRBJ2-5, with TRBD2 identical over 12 bases. V shed 1 base and J 6 bases; nucleotides not matched to a gene: 9. This CDR3 has 17 amino acids. CDR1 is MNHNS and CDR2 is SASEGT in the germline V gene. The CDR3 loop reads CASSEGASGGAAKTQYF. DNA for the CDR3: TGTGCCAGCAGTGAAGGGGCTAGCGGGGGGGCCGCGAAGACCCAGTACTTC.

The chain carries TRBV18 and TRBJ2-7; 7 bases are a match to TRBD1. The germline V gene encodes CDR1 KGHSH and CDR2 LQKENI. The ends lost 6 bases at V and 2 bases at J; junction bases unmatched: 7. The length of the CDR3 is 14 residues. The CDR3 DNA sequence: TGTGCCAGCTCCCTTGGGGACAGACCCTACGAGCAGTACTTC. The encoded protein is CASSLGDRPYEQYF.

The chain links TRBV3-1 (or the pseudogene TRBV3-2) to TRBJ1-4; 9 nucleotides agree with TRBD1. J lost 10 bases, V lost 1 base, and 13 bases had no gene match. The CDR3 has 17 amino acids. Germline V gene sequence: CDR1 LGHDT, CDR2 YNNKEL (reference sequence). In nucleotides, the CDR3 is TGTGCCAGCAGCCAAGGGCCCCCGGGACAGGGATTGGTAAAACTGTTTTTT. Translated: CASSQGPPGQGLVKLFF.

The chain joins TRBV5-1 to TRBJ2-5; tentative D call: TRBD2 (6 bases). The germline CDR1 and CDR2 sequences are SGHRS and YFSETQ. The CDR3 spans 14 residues. The germline V and J ends were trimmed by 4 bases and 5 bases, with 15 bases remaining between them. CDR3 bases: TGCGCCAGCAGCGCCACTAGCCGGGGGGAGACCCAGTACTTC. Encoded protein: CASSATSRGETQYF.

In its sample, this clone was seen once. This sequence joins TRBV6-2 or TRBV6-3 and TRBJ2-5; a weak D match, TRBD2 (5 bases). Germline CDR1 MNHEY, CDR2 SVGEGT. Trimming cost V 2 bases and J 3 bases, with 13 bases left between them. This CDR3 is 15 amino acids long. The CDR3 loop is CASSYGSGGEETQYF. The CDR3, as DNA: TGTGCCAGCAGTTACGGGTCTGGAGGAGAAGAGACCCAGTACTTC.

The chain has TRBV29-1 and TRBJ1-5, with D possibly TRBD1 on 6 matching bases. The CDR3 spans 15 residues. CDR1 SQVTM and CDR2 ANQGSEA come from the germline V gene. Trimming took 4 bases from V and 7 from J, leaving 20 bases between them. The CDR3 spells CSVVISGGARQPQHF. The CDR3 region has the DNA TGCAGCGTTGTAATTTCTGGGGGCGCTAGGCAGCCCCAGCATTTT.

This sequence joins TRBV7-2 and TRBJ1-1, with TRBD1 as a possible D gene (5 bases). The V gene's germline CDR1 is SGHTA and CDR2 FQGNSA. This CDR3 has 16 residues. The V gene lost 6 bases and the J gene lost 5 bases, with 22 bases spanning the gap. In nucleotides, the CDR3 is TGTGCCAGCAGTCGACATAGAAGGGGATCGGGTACTGAAGCTTTCTTT. Its protein product is CASSRHRRGSGTEAFF.

V gene TRBV25-1 combines with J gene TRBJ2-3; tentative D call: TRBD1 (5 bases). The germline CDR1 and CDR2 sequences are MGHDK and SYGVNS. The CDR3 sequence is 12 residues long. The V end lost 5 bases, the J end lost 6 bases, and 9 bases lay between the germline ends. In DNA form, the CDR3 reads TGTGCCAGCAGTATAAAGGGGGATACGCAGTATTTT. Its translation is CASSIKGDTQYF.